These T cell receptor beta chains were read from a single sample in a study of blood T cell repertoires in COVID-19. Only in-frame clones appear in the TCRdb table, and some are missing; sequencing was by immunoSEQ multiplex PCR. The table records 130,000 to 150,000 clones, approximately 80% of them present only once. The sample was peripheral blood. All receptors come from a human donor in a cohort sampled during active COVID-19. Both conserved end residues are part of each CDR3. D genes are given only for firm matches. Rows may omit the clone size; those that give it use once, few, many or a size class.

CDR3 length: 14
clone size: NA
V gene: TRBV28
J gene: TRBJ1-1
D gene: NA
CDR3 protein: CASSLIQGGTEAFF
CDR3 DNA: TGTGCCAGCAGTTTAATACAGGGTGGCACTGAAGCTTTCTTT

CDR3 length: 18
clone size: NA
V gene: TRBV6-6
J gene: TRBJ2-2
D gene: NA
CDR3 protein: CASSRRAPGQLNTGELFF
CDR3 DNA: TGTGCCAGCAGTCGAAGGGCCCCGGGACAACTAAACACCGGGGAGCTGTTTTTT

CDR3 length: 15
clone size: NA
V gene: TRBV11-2
J gene: TRBJ2-3
D gene: TRBD1
CDR3 protein: CASSVDRGLPDTQYF
CDR3 DNA: TGTGCCAGCAGCGTGGACAGGGGGCTCCCAGATACGCAGTATTTT

CDR3 length: 20
clone size: NA
V gene: TRBV4-1
J gene: TRBJ2-5
D gene: TRBD2
CDR3 protein: CASSQETGTSGGRPQETQYF
CDR3 DNA: TGCGCCAGCAGCCAAGAGACGGGGACTAGCGGGGGGAGACCCCAAGAGACCCAGTACTTC

CDR3 length: 13
clone size: NA
V gene: TRBV15
J gene: TRBJ2-1
D gene: NA
CDR3 protein: CATSLHVGREQFF
CDR3 DNA: TGTGCCACCAGCCTGCACGTCGGGAGAGAGCAGTTCTTC

CDR3 length: 15
clone size: NA
V gene: TRBV28
J gene: TRBJ1-2
D gene: TRBD1
CDR3 protein: CASSRGTGLPYGYTF
CDR3 DNA: TGTGCCAGCAGTCGCGGGACAGGGCTCCCATATGGCTACACCTTC

CDR3 length: 15
clone size: NA
V gene: TRBV14
J gene: TRBJ1-4
D gene: TRBD1
CDR3 protein: CASSRSGGRGEKLFF
CDR3 DNA: TGTGCCAGCAGCCGATCAGGGGGCCGGGGTGAAAAACTGTTTTTT

CDR3 length: 13
clone size: NA
V gene: TRBV18
J gene: TRBJ2-1
D gene: NA
CDR3 protein: CASSPVRVSEQFF
CDR3 DNA: TGTGCCAGCTCACCAGTCCGGGTGAGTGAGCAGTTCTTC

CDR3 length: 14
clone size: once
V gene: TRBV3-1/TRBV3-2
J gene: TRBJ2-5
D gene: TRBD1
CDR3 protein: CASSLDLTGGAEYF
CDR3 DNA: TGTGCCAGCAGCCTCGACTTGACAGGGGGCGCAGAGTACTTC

CDR3 length: 17
clone size: NA
V gene: TRBV28
J gene: TRBJ2-2
D gene: TRBD1
CDR3 protein: CASSLRPGQGDTGELFF
CDR3 DNA: TGTGCCAGCAGTTTAAGGCCGGGACAGGGGGATACCGGGGAGCTGTTTTTT

CDR3 length: 13
clone size: NA
V gene: TRBV29-1
J gene: TRBJ2-5
D gene: NA
CDR3 protein: CSAADGKQETQYF
CDR3 DNA: TGCAGCGCCGCGGACGGGAAACAAGAGACCCAGTACTTC

CDR3 length: 15
clone size: NA
V gene: TRBV30
J gene: TRBJ2-6
D gene: NA
CDR3 protein: CAWSGQTPGANVLTF
CDR3 DNA: TGTGCCTGGAGTGGACAGACCCCTGGGGCCAACGTCCTGACTTTC

CDR3 length: 11
clone size: once
V gene: TRBV24-1
J gene: TRBJ2-1
D gene: NA
CDR3 protein: CATSAGDEQFF
CDR3 DNA: TGTGCCACCAGTGCCGGGGATGAGCAGTTCTTC

CDR3 length: 16
clone size: NA
V gene: TRBV5-1
J gene: TRBJ2-3
D gene: TRBD1
CDR3 protein: CASSFDGTGGRDTQYF
CDR3 DNA: TGCGCCAGCAGCTTCGACGGGACAGGGGGTAGGGATACGCAGTATTTT

CDR3 length: 15
clone size: NA
V gene: TRBV6-1
J gene: TRBJ1-5
D gene: TRBD1
CDR3 protein: CASSDPGQGNQPQHF
CDR3 DNA: TGTGCCAGCAGTGACCCGGGACAGGGGAATCAGCCCCAGCATTTT

CDR3 length: 16
clone size: NA
V gene: TRBV7-2
J gene: TRBJ1-3
D gene: TRBD1
CDR3 protein: CASSLGSGGSGNTIYF
CDR3 DNA: TGTGCCAGCAGCTTGGGGTCAGGGGGCTCTGGAAACACCATATATTTT

CDR3 length: 17
clone size: NA
V gene: TRBV6-1
J gene: TRBJ1-3
D gene: NA
CDR3 protein: CASSVSVRVADGNTIYF
CDR3 DNA: TGTGCCAGCAGTGTTTCAGTACGTGTTGCGGATGGAAACACCATATATTTT

CDR3 length: 18
clone size: few
V gene: TRBV10-3
J gene: TRBJ1-1
D gene: NA
CDR3 protein: CAISEPTSHREGNTEAFF
CDR3 DNA: TGTGCCATCAGTGAGCCGACAAGTCACAGGGAAGGGAACACTGAAGCTTTCTTT

CDR3 length: 14
clone size: NA
V gene: TRBV21-1
J gene: TRBJ1-5
D gene: NA
CDR3 protein: CASSKPQVGQPQHF
CDR3 DNA: TGTGCCAGCAGCAAACCTCAGGTGGGTCAGCCCCAGCATTTT

CDR3 length: 14
clone size: NA
V gene: TRBV11-2
J gene: TRBJ2-2
D gene: TRBD2
CDR3 protein: CASGAGANTGELFF
CDR3 DNA: TGTGCCAGCGGAGCGGGGGCGAACACCGGGGAGCTGTTTTTT

CDR3 length: 15
clone size: few
V gene: TRBV4-2
J gene: TRBJ1-3
D gene: NA
CDR3 protein: CASSDQQGSGNTIYF
CDR3 DNA: TGTGCCAGCAGCGACCAACAGGGCTCTGGAAACACCATATATTTT

CDR3 length: 14
clone size: NA
V gene: TRBV5-4
J gene: TRBJ1-2
D gene: TRBD1
CDR3 protein: CASSLQDRDYGYTF
CDR3 DNA: TGTGCCAGCAGCTTACAGGACAGGGACTATGGCTACACCTTC

CDR3 length: 16
clone size: NA
V gene: TRBV6-2/TRBV6-3
J gene: TRBJ2-5
D gene: TRBD2
CDR3 protein: CASSFGSGARQETQYF
CDR3 DNA: TGTGCCAGCAGTTTTGGTAGCGGGGCCCGCCAAGAGACCCAGTACTTC

CDR3 length: 13
clone size: NA
V gene: TRBV3-1/TRBV3-2
J gene: TRBJ1-2
D gene: NA
CDR3 protein: CASSHPEGRGYTF
CDR3 DNA: TGTGCCAGCAGCCATCCAGAGGGTAGAGGCTACACCTTC

CDR3 length: 16
clone size: NA
V gene: TRBV4-3
J gene: TRBJ1-2
D gene: NA
CDR3 protein: CASSQEMRGGPYGYTF
CDR3 DNA: TGCGCCAGCAGCCAAGAGATGAGGGGAGGCCCCTATGGCTACACCTTC

CDR3 length: 15
clone size: NA
V gene: TRBV28
J gene: TRBJ2-6
D gene: TRBD1
CDR3 protein: CASSRQGSGANVLTF
CDR3 DNA: TGTGCCAGCAGTCGACAGGGGAGCGGGGCCAACGTCCTGACTTTC

CDR3 length: 13
clone size: NA
V gene: TRBV7-3
J gene: TRBJ2-7
D gene: NA
CDR3 protein: CASSFAPSYEQYF
CDR3 DNA: TGTGCCAGCAGCTTTGCGCCCTCCTACGAGCAGTACTTC

CDR3 length: 14
clone size: NA
V gene: TRBV7-3
J gene: TRBJ1-1
D gene: NA
CDR3 protein: CASSPGAANTEAFF
CDR3 DNA: TGTGCCAGCAGCCCAGGGGCAGCTAACACTGAAGCTTTCTTT

CDR3 length: 13
clone size: NA
V gene: TRBV11-2
J gene: TRBJ1-3
D gene: NA
CDR3 protein: CASSLDQRNTIYF
CDR3 DNA: TGTGCCAGCAGCTTAGATCAGAGAAACACCATATATTTT

CDR3 length: 15
clone size: NA
V gene: TRBV6-5
J gene: TRBJ2-3
D gene: TRBD1
CDR3 protein: CASSRRGRWTDTQYF
CDR3 DNA: TGTGCCAGCAGCCGAAGGGGGCGCTGGACAGATACGCAGTATTTT

CDR3 length: 11
clone size: NA
V gene: TRBV6-5
J gene: TRBJ1-2
D gene: NA
CDR3 protein: CASSQQGVYTF
CDR3 DNA: TGTGCCAGCAGCCAACAGGGCGTCTACACCTTC

CDR3 length: 15
clone size: few
V gene: TRBV6-2/TRBV6-3
J gene: TRBJ1-5
D gene: NA
CDR3 protein: CASSYSGRNPQPQHF
CDR3 DNA: TGTGCCAGCAGTTACTCGGGGAGAAACCCCCAGCCCCAGCATTTT

CDR3 length: 13
clone size: few
V gene: TRBV18
J gene: TRBJ1-2
D gene: NA
CDR3 protein: CASSPNGNYGYTF
CDR3 DNA: TGTGCCAGCTCACCCAACGGGAACTATGGCTACACCTTC

CDR3 length: 18
clone size: NA
V gene: TRBV6-2/TRBV6-3
J gene: TRBJ1-5
D gene: NA
CDR3 protein: CASSYEGGRGARNQPQHF
CDR3 DNA: TGTGCCAGCAGTTACGAGGGTGGGAGGGGCGCGCGCAATCAGCCCCAGCATTTT

CDR3 length: 14
clone size: NA
V gene: TRBV9
J gene: TRBJ1-3
D gene: NA
CDR3 protein: CASKSGASGNTIYF
CDR3 DNA: TGTGCCTCTAAGAGTGGGGCTTCGGGAAACACCATATATTTT

CDR3 length: 17
clone size: NA
V gene: TRBV28
J gene: TRBJ1-5
D gene: NA
CDR3 protein: CASSLEIGTRSNQPQHF
CDR3 DNA: TGTGCCAGCAGTTTAGAGATTGGGACAAGAAGCAATCAGCCCCAGCATTTT

CDR3 length: 14
clone size: NA
V gene: TRBV27
J gene: TRBJ2-3
D gene: TRBD2
CDR3 protein: CASSLAGESDTQYF
CDR3 DNA: TGTGCCAGCAGCCTAGCGGGGGAGTCAGATACGCAGTATTTT

CDR3 length: 16
clone size: NA
V gene: TRBV4-3
J gene: TRBJ2-1
D gene: TRBD2
CDR3 protein: CASSQDRASGGYEQFF
CDR3 DNA: TGCGCCAGCAGCCAAGATCGGGCTAGCGGGGGGTATGAGCAGTTCTTC

CDR3 length: 17
clone size: NA
V gene: TRBV21-1
J gene: TRBJ1-1
D gene: NA
CDR3 protein: CASSKGGDRGQNTEAFF
CDR3 DNA: TGTGCCAGCAGCAAAGGGGGGGACAGGGGACAGAACACTGAAGCTTTCTTT

CDR3 length: 15
clone size: NA
V gene: TRBV4-3
J gene: TRBJ2-2
D gene: NA
CDR3 protein: CASSQDFGGTGELFF
CDR3 DNA: TGCGCCAGCAGCCAAGATTTCGGCGGCACCGGGGAGCTGTTTTTT

CDR3 length: 17
clone size: once
V gene: TRBV15
J gene: TRBJ1-5
D gene: NA
CDR3 protein: CATSREGPPVSNQPQHF
CDR3 DNA: TGTGCCACCAGCAGGGAGGGGCCGCCAGTGAGCAATCAGCCCCAGCATTTT

CDR3 length: 13
clone size: NA
V gene: TRBV2
J gene: TRBJ1-4
D gene: NA
CDR3 protein: CASSDETSAKLFF
CDR3 DNA: TGTGCCAGCAGTGATGAGACATCGGCAAAACTGTTTTTT

CDR3 length: 15
clone size: NA
V gene: TRBV19
J gene: TRBJ2-2
D gene: NA
CDR3 protein: CASSIRKRSTGELFF
CDR3 DNA: TGTGCCAGTAGTATACGGAAGAGGAGCACCGGGGAGCTGTTTTTT

CDR3 length: 15
clone size: NA
V gene: TRBV6-5
J gene: TRBJ1-5
D gene: TRBD1
CDR3 protein: CASIRGRGGNQPQHF
CDR3 DNA: TGTGCCAGCATTAGGGGGCGGGGGGGCAATCAGCCCCAGCATTTT

CDR3 length: 16
clone size: NA
V gene: TRBV5-1
J gene: TRBJ2-3
D gene: TRBD1
CDR3 protein: CASSLARTGVQDTQYF
CDR3 DNA: TGCGCCAGCAGCTTGGCCAGGACAGGGGTCCAAGATACGCAGTATTTT